This T cell receptor beta chain is from a study of chemoradiotherapy in HPV16-positive cancers. About the research overall: Functional T-cell assays on a couple of HPV16-positive patients' cells defined candidate HPV-specific clones and common TCR motifs.

Repertoires were sampled repeatedly during chemoradiotherapy. This table comes from immunoSEQ multiplex PCR, and its TCRdb copy is limited to in-frame clones, with some not included. Of 23,000 or so clones detected, 87% appear once; the ten largest clones hold 4.5%. CDR1 is MNHNS and CDR2 is SASEGT in the germline V gene. Between the trimmed V and J ends, which lost 6 bases and 3 bases, there was a span of 11 bases. This CDR3 spans 14 amino acids. The receptor was isolated from a human donor with HPV-associated anogenital cancer. The chain recombines TRBV6-1 with TRBJ2-2; no definite D call. Sequenced here: blood, sampled from a patient who underwent chemoradiotherapy. CDR3 DNA: TGTGCCAGCAGGGGGATCGTGGACACCGGGGAGCTGTTTTTT. It translates to CASRGIVDTGELFF.